These 2 T cell receptor beta chains came from one sample sequenced in a study of cytomegalovirus exposure and HLA in healthy donors. The PCR made use of 60 Vbeta and 13 Jbeta primers. Measured with immunoSEQ multiplex PCR; TCRdb has only the in-frame clones, and not every one. The sample records 150,000 to 200,000 clones, roughly four fifths being singletons. Sequenced material: PBMCs. All receptors come from a man aged 60 to 75 in good health and CMV-seronegative.

As for this clone: The junction departs from germline at one end; a sequencing error may be responsible. The CDR3 bases are TGTTCCAGCAGCGTCCAGGGATATGGCTACACCTTC. Amino acid sequence: CSSSVQGYGYTF. The chain recombines TRBV7-9 with TRBJ1-2; perhaps TRBD1 as D (5 bases). The V gene's germline CDR1 is SEHNR and CDR2 FQNEAQ (reference sequence). This CDR3 contains 12 residues.

The chain is built from TRBV28 and TRBJ1-1, with a possible D match to TRBD1 (6 bases). In germline, CDR1 is MDHEN, CDR2 SYDVKM. This CDR3 has 15 residues. Trimming removed 6 bases from V and 1 base from J, with 15 bases in between. In nucleotides, the CDR3 is TGTGCCAGCAGCACGAGGGGGATGGGGAACACTGAAGCTTTCTTT. It yields the protein CASSTRGMGNTEAFF.